This T cell receptor beta chain derives from a study of cytomegalovirus exposure and HLA in healthy donors. Study-wide findings and caveats: In a later analysis, at a false discovery rate of 0.05, 16,951 TCR beta sequences were associated with HLA alleles.

The PCR had 60 Vbeta and 13 Jbeta primers. Generated by immunoSEQ multiplex PCR, the TCRdb table keeps only in-frame clones and is missing some. The sample shows 130,000 or so clones, roughly 66% of them seen only once. The ends were cut back, 6 bases at V and 4 bases at J, with 12 bases in the middle. This CDR3 has 13 residues. CDR1 is SNHLY, CDR2 FYNNEI, per germline. Note on this clone: Antigen unknown.

The TCR was taken from a man aged 18 to 35 in good health and CMV-seronegative. J is TRBJ2-5 and V is TRBV2; the D gene is possibly TRBD2 (7 bases). Sequencing input: PBMCs. CDR3 in DNA: TGTGCCAGCAGGGAACGGGGGGCAGAGACCCAGTACTTC. It yields the protein CASRERGAETQYF.